This T cell receptor (beta chain) was recovered during a study of CD8 T cells in Susac syndrome. The V segment lost 5 bases and the J segment 4 bases; nucleotides outside the gene matches: 3. The CDR3 contains 16 residues. The germline CDR1 and CDR2 sequences are MDHEN and SYDVKM. TCR beta was sequenced from blood CD8+ and CD4+ T cells. The multiple sclerosis controls were treatment-naive patients, and their relapsing-remitting disease was stable or active. Random hexamers were used to reverse transcribe an amount of about 0.45 to 1 ug RNA. The CDR3 of TCR beta was amplified by immunoSEQ multiplex PCR across 54 Vbeta and 13 Jbeta. TCRdb reanalysed the immunoSEQ multiplex PCR reads using MiXCR and keeps one entry per CDR3 protein. The sample shows approximately 280,000 distinct CDR3 sequences, approximately 84% of them seen only once.

The rearrangement links TRBV28 to TRBJ2-2; TRBD2 agrees at 14 bases. The receptor comes from a human donor with multiple sclerosis. The specimen sequenced was CD8+ T cells from PBMCs. CDR3 nucleotide sequence: TGTGCCAGCAGTGGACTAGCGGGAGGTGTCACCGGGGAGCTGTTTTTT. It encodes CASSGLAGGVTGELFF.